Following are 10 T cell receptor beta chains from one sample sequenced in a study of T-cell reconstitution after alpha-beta-depleted transplantation in children. A TCRbeta library incorporating unique molecular identifiers was prepared. TCRdb analysed the PCR reads with MiXCR anew, one entry per CDR3 protein. The sample lists more than 200,000 distinct CDR3 sequences; roughly a quarter were seen once. Sequenced here: PBMCs, mostly from graft donor cells, sampled 360 days after TCRalphabeta/CD19-depleted stem cell transplant. The source is a female patient aged 2 to 10 who had a stem cell transplant for congenital amegakaryocytic thrombocytopenia, so the T cells may come from the graft donor.

The V and J genes are TRBV10-3 and TRBJ2-1; D gene ambiguous. The V end lost 1 base, the J end lost 4 bases, and 8 bases lay between the germline ends. CDR1 and CDR2 from the germline V gene are ENHRY and SYGVKD. The CDR3 is 14 residues long. This CDR3 is CAISELSEYNEQFF. The CDR3 region has the DNA TGTGCCATCAGTGAGTTATCAGAGTACAATGAGCAGTTCTTC.

This clonotype was recorded a few times. The J gene is TRBJ2-1, the V gene TRBV7-7, with TRBD2 matching 13 bases. The germline CDR1 and CDR2 sequences are SSHAT and FNYEAQ (reference sequence). The CDR3 has 15 amino acids. With V trimmed by 4 bases and J by 8 bases, 5 bases remained unmatched. Written as DNA, the CDR3 is TGTGCCAGCAGCTCCGGACTAGCGGGGGTTTATGAGCAGTTCTTC. As protein: CASSSGLAGVYEQFF.

Only a few counts were recorded for this clonotype. The chain joins TRBV7-9 to TRBJ1-3, with D unclear. Germline V CDR1 and CDR2: SEHNR, FQNEAQ (reference sequence). The CDR3 is made up of 16 amino acids. The V end lost 4 bases, the J end lost 2 bases, and 15 bases lay between the germline ends. CDR3 coding DNA: TGTGCCAGCAGCTCCCGTTTCCAGGATACTGGAAACACCATATATTTT. As protein: CASSSRFQDTGNTIYF. Full variable domain (outside the CDR3, taken from reference TRBV7-9 and TRBJ1-3): DTGVSQNPRHKITKRGQNVTFRCDPISEHNRLYWYRQTLGQGPEFLTYFQNEAQLEKSRLLSDRFSAERPKGSFSTLEIQRTEQGDSAMYLCASSSRFQDTGNTIYFGEGSWLTVV.

In its sample, this clonotype was seen a few times. For the CDR3, the DNA is TGTGCCAGCAGTTTGGCGACAGCACTTTACAATGAGCAGTTCTTC. Its protein product is CASSLATALYNEQFF. The rearrangement joins TRBV28 to TRBJ2-1, with D perhaps matching TRBD1 (5 bases). The germline V gene has CDR1 MDHEN and CDR2 SYDVKM. Trimming stripped 3 bases from V and 4 bases from J, with 13 bases between. The CDR3 length is 15 residues.

The rearrangement links TRBV6-1 to TRBJ2-7; the D gene is possibly TRBD2 (5 bases). The CDR3 is made up of 12 amino acids. V lost 2 bases to trimming and J lost 4 bases, with 6 bases between them. Per germline, CDR1 MNHNS and CDR2 SASEGT. CDR3 DNA: TGTGCCAGCAGTGAACGGGGTTACGAGCAGTACTTC. Its protein is CASSERGYEQYF.

This clonotype was counted between two and nine times. This sequence joins TRBV11-2 and TRBJ2-7; TRBD2 aligns across 11 bases. Trimming removed 0 bases from V and 3 bases from J; junction bases left unmatched: 7. Germline loops: CDR1 SGHAT, CDR2 FQNNGV. The CDR3 runs to 17 residues. The CDR3 DNA is TGTGCCAGCAGCTTAGATTTCGGGACTAGCGGCCTCTACGAGCAGTACTTC. This translates into CASSLDFGTSGLYEQYF.

The chain recombines TRBV5-4 with TRBJ2-2; tentatively, D is TRBD1 (6 bases). V was pared by 9 bases and J by 6 bases, with 18 bases between. The CDR3 loop spans 14 amino acids. From germline, CDR1 is SGHNT and CDR2 YYREEE (reference sequence). CDR3 nucleotides: TGTGCCACCAAGGGGACATTGCCCTCCGGGGAGCTGTTTTTT. Protein sequence: CATKGTLPSGELFF.

This chain uses TRBV24-1 with TRBJ2-2, with 7 bases that match TRBD1. The CDR3 consists of 15 residues. Germline CDR1 KGHDR, CDR2 SFDVKD. Unmatched junction bases numbered 6, after V lost 3 bases and J lost 6 bases. As DNA, the CDR3 is TGTGCCACCAGTGATGGACCTGACAGGGCCGGGGAGCTGTTTTTT. It encodes CATSDGPDRAGELFF.

This clonotype was found a few times. The chain uses TRBV6-5 and TRBJ1-3, with D tentatively TRBD1 (5 bases). The V end lost 6 bases, the J end lost 4 bases, and 25 bases lay between the germline ends. This CDR3 is built from 18 residues. The germline CDR1 and CDR2 sequences are MNHEY and SVGAGI. The DNA of the CDR3 is TGTGCCAGCAGCTATAACCTTGGGACTCTCGAGAGCGGAAACACCATATATTTT. Translation: CASSYNLGTLESGNTIYF.

Comments on this clonotype: One end of the junction does not line up with germline, which may come from a read error. J is TRBJ2-1 and V is TRBV6-5; 7 bases map to TRBD2. Germline lookup yields CDR1 MNHEY and CDR2 SVGAGI. The CDR3 is 16 residues long. The CDR3 here is CVSSYWGGPHGNEQFF. DNA for the CDR3: TGTGTCAGCAGTTACTGGGGGGGACCCCACGGCAATGAGCAGTTCTTC.